One T cell receptor beta chain is described in this entry. Its antigen is not known. This specimen comes from a study of PD-1 blockade in mismatch repair-deficient tumors. About the study: Patients had eleven to twelve mismatch repair-deficient cancer types, all previously treated and progressing.

TCR sequencing covered a few patients who responded to pembrolizumab. Profiled with immunoSEQ multiplex PCR; TCRdb holds only in-frame clones, not every one. The sample gives tens of thousands of clones, over 70% of which show up once; roughly 8% is in the top ten. Study-wide results and caveats: Tumor-resident clones, often absent from pretreatment blood, expanded after pembrolizumab and then contracted.

The CDR3 totals 14 residues. Germline V lookup: CDR1 MNHEY, CDR2 SMNVEV (reference sequence). Trimming shortened V by 3 bases and J by 3 bases, and 12 bases separated the two germline ends. This rearrangement joins TRBV27 to TRBJ2-7; D remains unclear. The sequences come from peripheral blood, collected more than 19 weeks after starting pembrolizumab. The receptor comes from an adult with mismatch repair-deficient cancer. The CDR3 region is CASSFSVLGYEQYF. The CDR3 DNA follows: TGTGCCAGCAGTTTCTCTGTGTTAGGCTACGAGCAGTACTTC.